The present T cell receptor beta chain was sequenced within a study of Graves' ophthalmopathy and Graves' hyperthyroidism. Looked up from germline, CDR1 is MNHEY and CDR2 is SVGEGT. The CDR3 loop spans 14 amino acids. About this clonotype itself: The junction does not match germline at one end; this may be a read error.

Investigators amplified TCR beta CDR3 regions from RNA transcripts. Second-round multiplex PCR followed a first-round RT-PCR using HTBI primers. TCRdb reprocessed the multiplex PCR reads via MiXCR and lists one record per CDR3 protein. The profile covers about 370,000 distinct CDR3 sequences, with roughly 15% appearing a single time and 2.4% taken by the ten largest. The TCR originated in an adult woman with stable Graves' hyperthyroidism. The sample consisted of peripheral blood. The rearrangement uses TRBV6-2 or TRBV6-3 and TRBJ1-2; no clear D gene. The CDR3 DNA reads as TGTACCAGCAGTTACCTCCAAGGGATGGATGGCTACACCTTC. Its translation is CTSSYLQGMDGYTF.